Below, 6 T cell receptor beta chains from the same sample are listed, as sequenced in a study of Ad26.COV2.S vaccination and SARS-CoV-2 variants (dated by TCRdb to about 2021). The label giving this sample's treatment or condition can be read as: around 19 received Ad26.COV2.S at low or high dose, single or two shots; roughly five received placebo; per-sample allocation not given. Repertoires of vaccine and placebo recipients were sequenced from samples taken on day 63 after the first injection. The library was prepared using the immunoSEQ multiplex PCR assay. In TCRdb, the immuneACCESS table is reduced to in-frame sequences with V and J assigned. These tables do not hold every clone; where another copy was compared, an unresolved V gene accounts for under half, and the others remain unexplained. This sample comprises around 380,000 clones, approximately 90% of them detected only once. 3.5% of the sample comes from the top ten.

The sequenced sample was peripheral blood, obtained in a trial of Ad26.COV2.S vaccine versus placebo. These receptors came from a person aged 18-65 years who received the Ad26.COV2.S COVID-19 vaccine or a placebo.

The chain combines TRBV29-1 with TRBJ2-2; D gene ambiguous. Germline loops: CDR1 SQVTM, CDR2 ANQGSEA. The CDR3 spans 13 residues. V was cut by 4 bases and J by 4 bases, with 10 bases left in between. The CDR3 DNA reads TGCAGCGTTGGGACCCTTGGCACCGGGGAGCTGTTTTTT. Amino acid sequence: CSVGTLGTGELFF.

This sequence joins TRBV29-1 and TRBJ2-1; D is unclear. Per germline, CDR1 SQVTM and CDR2 ANQGSEA. The CDR3 has 12 residues. The V and J ends lost 5 bases and 1 base respectively, with 6 bases between them. CDR3: CSVHYSYNEQFF. DNA of the CDR3: TGCAGCGTTCACTATTCCTACAATGAGCAGTTCTTC.

The J gene is TRBJ2-7, the V gene TRBV2; D possibly corresponds to TRBD1 (5 bases). In germline, CDR1 is SNHLY, CDR2 FYNNEI. This CDR3 is built from 17 residues. V gave up 6 bases and J gave up 1 base, with 22 bases separating them. The CDR3 nucleotides are TGTGCCAGCAGGGGCACCAATGACAGAAGCTTATCCTACGAGCAGTACTTC. Its translation: CASRGTNDRSLSYEQYF.

This chain joins TRBV7-9 and TRBJ2-1, with D maybe TRBD2 (5 bases). This CDR3 is built from 14 residues. CDR1 is SEHNR and CDR2 is FQNEAQ in the germline V gene (reference sequence). V gave up 6 bases and J gave up 1 base, with 10 bases separating them. The CDR3 DNA reads TGTGCCAGCAGGGAGGTAGGGTCCTACAATGAGCAGTTCTTC. Residues: CASREVGSYNEQFF.

V is TRBV7-9 and J is TRBJ2-5; TRBD1 matches at 7 bases. Trimming removed 6 bases from V and 6 bases from J; junction bases left unmatched: 10. CDR1 and CDR2 (germline): SEHNR, FQNEAQ (reference sequence). This CDR3 contains 14 residues. CDR3 loop: CASREQGRSQTQYF. The CDR3 DNA reads as TGTGCCAGCAGAGAACAGGGGCGCAGTCAGACCCAGTACTTC.

This chain uses TRBV4-2 with TRBJ2-3; 14 bases line up with TRBD2. The germline V gene encodes CDR1 LGHNA and CDR2 YNFKEQ. The V segment lost 8 bases and the J segment 6 bases; nucleotides outside the gene matches: 7. This CDR3 has 15 residues. CDR3 residues: CASQGLAGGEDTQYF. Here the CDR3 DNA reads TGTGCCAGCCAAGGACTAGCGGGGGGTGAGGATACGCAGTATTTT.